One and the same sample provided the 9 T cell receptor beta chains below, sequenced in a study of Ad26.COV2.S vaccination and SARS-CoV-2 variants. As for treatment: about 20 received Ad26.COV2.S at low or high dose, single or two shots; about 5 received placebo; per-sample allocation not given. Collection of samples fell on day 63 after the first vaccine or placebo injection. The protocol was immunoSEQ multiplex PCR, while the TCRdb copy is restricted to in-frame clones and leaves out a portion. The repertoire holds 440,000 or so clones, with 89% as singletons. The sample here was peripheral blood, taken in a trial of Ad26.COV2.S vaccine versus placebo. Receptors were obtained from a person aged 18-65 years who received the Ad26.COV2.S COVID-19 vaccine or a placebo.

The chain has TRBV3-1 (or the pseudogene TRBV3-2) and TRBJ2-3, with D possibly matching TRBD2 (6 bases). V gave up 4 bases and J gave up 2 bases, with 16 bases separating them. The germline V gene has CDR1 LGHDT and CDR2 YNNKEL (reference sequence). The CDR3 is made up of 16 amino acids. The CDR3 nucleotides read TGTGCCAGCAGCCCGTCCGGACTACTATACACAGATACGCAGTATTTT. The encoded protein is CASSPSGLLYTDTQYF.

The chain employs TRBV7-8 and TRBJ2-3; 10 bases align to TRBD2. After removal of 0 bases from V and 5 bases from J, the junction contained 5 bases not matched to a gene. Germline V lookup: CDR1 SGHVS, CDR2 FQNEAQ. This CDR3 is 16 amino acids long. CDR3 bases: TGTGCCAGCAGCTTAGCGGGTCTAGCGGGGGAAGATACGCAGTATTTT. Translation: CASSLAGLAGEDTQYF.

The CDR3 reads CASSYSDISYEQYF. DNA of the CDR3: TGTGCCAGCAGTTACTCGGACATCTCCTACGAGCAGTACTTC. The chain employs TRBV6-5 and TRBJ2-7; D perhaps matches TRBD1 (5 bases). The CDR3 runs 14 residues. Trimming cost V 0 bases and J 0 bases, with 6 bases left between them. Germline values: CDR1 MNHEY, CDR2 SVGAGI.

The chain recombines TRBV6-6 with TRBJ1-1; no firm D call. CDR1 MNHNY and CDR2 SVGAGI come from the germline V gene (reference sequence). V lost 5 bases and J lost 0, with 25 bases in between. The length of the CDR3 is 19 residues. The CDR3 loop reads CASSPLFAGFNSMNTEAFF. The CDR3 DNA reads as TGTGCCAGCAGTCCCCTTTTTGCGGGGTTTAATTCGATGAACACTGAAGCTTTCTTT.

Worth noting for this clone: The sample holds other DNA sequences that translate to the same CDR3. The V call is TRBV11-2, the J call TRBJ2-7, with D perhaps matching TRBD2 (6 bases). CDR1 is SGHAT, CDR2 FQNNGV, per germline. Trimming took off 6 bases at V and 1 base at J, with 13 bases between the two ends. The CDR3 runs to 14 residues. CDR3 sequence: CASSPGLNSYEQYF. The CDR3 coding sequence is TGTGCCAGCAGTCCGGGACTCAATTCCTACGAGCAGTACTTC.

V gene TRBV21-1 combines with J gene TRBJ1-3; TRBD1 was called by the table and not checked on the DNA. TRBV21-1 is flagged as a pseudogene. This CDR3 contains 15 residues. The CDR3 region has the DNA TGTGCCAGCAGCCCAGGGGATTGCTCTGGAAACACCATATATTTT. This gives the protein CASSPGDCSGNTIYF.

This chain joins TRBV12-3 or TRBV12-4 and TRBJ1-1; no clear D. The V end lost 6 bases, the J end lost 1 base, and 0 bases lay between the germline ends. This CDR3 contains 10 residues. The CDR3 reads CASRNTEAFF. The DNA for the CDR3 is TGTGCCAGCAGGAACACTGAAGCTTTCTTT.

The rearrangement uses TRBV12-3 or TRBV12-4 and TRBJ2-7, with 9 bases lining up with TRBD1. This CDR3 spans 13 amino acids. V lost 5 bases to trimming and J lost 4 bases; unmatched junction nucleotides: 3. The CDR3: CASSTGGWYEQYF. The CDR3 DNA sequence: TGTGCCAGCAGTACAGGGGGCTGGTACGAGCAGTACTTC.

The chain has TRBV28 and TRBJ2-1; D is unresolved. The CDR3 sequence is 15 residues long. Germline assignment: CDR1 MDHEN and CDR2 SYDVKM. Trimming cost V 3 bases and J 8 bases, with 17 bases left between them. CDR3 amino acids: CASSFMGNKFYEQFF. CDR3 DNA sequence: TGTGCCAGCAGTTTCATGGGTAATAAATTCTATGAGCAGTTCTTC.